This T cell receptor beta chain was identified in a study of graft-versus-host responses after intestinal transplantation. Study summary: Transplants given to recipients were multivisceral, liver-intestinal, or isolated intestinal.

This clone was observed once. Antigen: not known. TCRdb keeps only in-frame clones here, not all; method: immunoSEQ multiplex PCR. The data contain about 86,000 clones, 90% to 95% of them singletons. The CDR3 consists of 13 residues. Germline CDR1 is LNHDA and CDR2 is SQIVND (reference sequence). Trimming shortened V by 5 bases and J by 7 bases, and 15 bases separated the two germline ends. This chain uses TRBV19 with TRBJ2-7, with D tentatively TRBD1 (5 bases). This clonotype originated in a human donor who received an intestinal transplant. Sequenced here: unstimulated CD8+ T cells sorted from spleen or lymph node cells, sampled before intestinal transplant. CDR3 DNA: TGTGCCAGTAGTGCGACAGTAACTCAGGAGCAGTACTTC. Its protein product is CASSATVTQEQYF.